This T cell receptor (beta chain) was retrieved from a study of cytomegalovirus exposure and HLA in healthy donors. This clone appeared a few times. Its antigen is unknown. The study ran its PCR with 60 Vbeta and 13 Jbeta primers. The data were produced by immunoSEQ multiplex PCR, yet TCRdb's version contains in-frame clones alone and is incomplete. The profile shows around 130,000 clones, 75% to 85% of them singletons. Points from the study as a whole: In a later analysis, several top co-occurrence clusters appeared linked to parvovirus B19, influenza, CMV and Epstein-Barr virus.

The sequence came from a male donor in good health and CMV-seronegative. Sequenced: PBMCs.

The CDR3 loop reads CAWSVLGGNGGAFF. CDR3 nucleotides: TGTGCCTGGAGTGTTCTCGGAGGGAACGGAGGGGCTTTCTTT. The chain carries TRBV30 and TRBJ1-1; no clear D gene. From germline, CDR1 is GTSNPN and CDR2 SVGIG (reference sequence). V was trimmed by 0 bases and J by 11 bases, leaving 19 bases between them. This CDR3 has 14 amino acids.